Here is one T cell receptor beta chain with its context. Its antigen is not known. This sample is drawn from a study of monozygotic twins with cystic fibrosis. V gave up 2 bases and J gave up 3 bases; unmatched junction bases: 9. CDR3 length: 16 residues. Germline V lookup: CDR1 MNHEY, CDR2 SVGAGI. This table comes from immunoSEQ multiplex PCR, and its TCRdb copy is limited to in-frame clones, with some not included. The data hold approximately 7,700 clones, with roughly 94% observed a single time. Study-level findings and limits: Co-twins had the most similar V usage for 13 of 16 pairs, J for 8. Age, concordance and disease severity did not associate with shared CDR3 numbers. Unrelated CF individuals shared fewer identical clonotypes than monozygotic CF twins. Low clonality (median around 0.0094) suggested a mostly naive repertoire.

The sequencing sample was made of blood. The gene calls are TRBV6-5 and TRBJ1-2; 7 bases match TRBD1. This TCR came from a boy younger than 10 with cystic fibrosis. The CDR3 DNA is TGTGCCAGCAGTTACGGTGGCAGGGGGACGCACTATGGCTACACCTTC. Its translation: CASSYGGRGTHYGYTF.